Each of the 9 T cell receptor beta chains below was sequenced from the same sample in a study of T cells in Graves' hyperthyroidism and ophthalmopathy. Amplification yielded TCR beta CDR3 regions, with RNA transcripts as the source. The HTBI set primed first-round TCR CDR3 RT-PCR. From the multiplex PCR reads, TCRdb called clonotypes with MiXCR, one entry per CDR3 protein. The sample consists of more than 300,000 distinct CDR3 sequences, 18% of them appearing once. Source material: blood. The receptor source for this set is a man aged 18 to 29 with Graves' ophthalmopathy.

The chain carries TRBV20-1 and TRBJ2-1, with 11 bases identical to TRBD2. The CDR3 has 13 residues. Per germline, CDR1 DFQATT and CDR2 SNEGSKA (reference sequence). CDR3 bases: TGCAGCCCCACTAGCGGGGGAGACAATGAGCAGTTCTTC. It encodes CSPTSGGDNEQFF.

The sample holds many counts of this clonotype. The rearrangement joins TRBV6-5 to TRBJ2-4, with D perhaps matching TRBD1 (5 bases). This CDR3 comprises 14 residues. Germline V gene lookup returns CDR1 MNHEY and CDR2 SVGAGI. V lost 5 bases, J lost 0 bases, and 8 bases lay in between. CDR3 protein: CASSRGSAKNIQYF. The CDR3 DNA follows: TGTGCCAGCAGTAGGGGATCAGCCAAAAACATTCAGTACTTC.

The V and J genes are TRBV7-9 and TRBJ2-1, with 9 bases aligning to TRBD1. V lost 1 base and J lost 7; bases outside the gene matches: 5. The CDR3 contains 15 residues. Germline loops: CDR1 SEHNR, CDR2 FQNEAQ (reference sequence). CDR3 loop: CASSLGQGEWNEQFF. DNA for the CDR3: TGTGCCAGCAGCTTAGGACAGGGGGAGTGGAATGAGCAGTTCTTC.

This clonotype has ten or more counts. The chain employs TRBV18 and TRBJ1-4; possible D gene TRBD1, 5 bases. Germline assignment: CDR1 KGHSH and CDR2 LQKENI. Trimming removed 3 bases from V and 4 bases from J, with 9 bases in between. The CDR3 runs 14 residues. The CDR3 bases are TGTGCCAGCTCACCTAGGGACGGTAATGAAAAACTGTTTTTT. Its protein product is CASSPRDGNEKLFF. The full variable domain, its missing parts supplied by reference TRBV18 and TRBJ1-4, is NAGVMQNPRHLVRRRGQEARLRCSPMKGHSHVYWYRQLPEEGLKFMVYLQKENIIDESGMPKERFSAEFPKEGPSILRIQQVVRGDSAAYFCASSPRDGNEKLFFGSGTQLSVL.

There are many counts of this clonotype. The genes are TRBV5-1 and TRBJ2-5, with D hard to call. The CDR3 covers 15 residues. Trimming removed 0 bases at V and 2 bases at J, with 11 bases between. Germline assignment: CDR1 SGHRS and CDR2 YFSETQ. CDR3 bases: TGCGCCAGCAGCTTGGTGTATCCTTGGCAAGAGACCCAGTACTTC. Its translation is CASSLVYPWQETQYF.

This clonotype was found once. V gene TRBV19 combines with J gene TRBJ2-3, with 8 bases identical to TRBD2. J lost 1 base, V lost 1 base, and 4 bases had no gene match. Germline loops: CDR1 LNHDA, CDR2 SQIVND (reference sequence). The CDR3 extends over 16 amino acids. The CDR3 region is CASSIVSGGRTDTQYF. In DNA form, the CDR3 reads TGTGCCAGTAGTATAGTCAGCGGGGGCCGCACAGATACGCAGTATTTT. Together with reference TRBV19 and TRBJ2-3, the CDR3 gives the full variable domain: DGGITQSPKYLFRKEGQNVTLSCEQNLNHDAMYWYRQDPGQGLRLIYYSQIVNDFQKGDIAEGYSVSREKKESFPLTVTSAQKNPTAFYLCASSIVSGGRTDTQYFGPGTRLTVL.

In this sample, this clonotype turned up many times. V and J are TRBV27 and TRBJ2-7; possible D gene TRBD1, 6 bases. There are 14 residues in the CDR3. Germline loops: CDR1 MNHEY, CDR2 SMNVEV (reference sequence). Deletions cut 8 bases from V and 6 bases from J, with 20 bases between. This CDR3 is CASARQDFDGEQYF. CDR3 coding DNA: TGTGCCAGCGCCAGACAGGATTTTGATGGCGAGCAGTACTTC.

The V gene is TRBV12-3 or TRBV12-4, the J gene TRBJ2-1, with a weak D call TRBD2 (5 bases). The V end lost 4 bases, the J end lost 6 bases, and 10 bases lay between the germline ends. The CDR3 totals 13 residues. CDR3 DNA sequence: TGTGCCAGCAGTTCCTTGGAGGTCAATGAGCAGTTCTTC. Its protein is CASSSLEVNEQFF.

V is TRBV19 and J is TRBJ1-4, with D uncertain. V was trimmed by 5 bases and J by 7 bases, leaving 20 bases between them. This CDR3 region has 16 residues. Germline loops: CDR1 LNHDA, CDR2 SQIVND (reference sequence). CDR3 sequence reads: CASSVTSGSWTEKLFF. The CDR3 DNA reads as TGTGCCAGTAGTGTGACATCCGGGAGCTGGACTGAAAAACTGTTTTTT.